This TCR beta chain stems from a study of neurological immune-mediated disorders. Many counts were recorded for this clonotype. Source material was 2 million unsorted PBMCs, stored at -80 °C in RNAlater. Trimming left V 10 bases short and J 5 bases short, with 17 bases between. The CDR3 consists of 13 residues. Germline values: CDR1 SGHRS, CDR2 YFSETQ. TCRdb called the 5' RACE reads again in MiXCR, with one record for every CDR3 protein. The sample contains about 87,000 distinct CDR3 sequences, around 3.6% of which appear only once. The chain carries TRBV5-1 and TRBJ2-3, with D maybe TRBD2 (6 bases). The sample consisted of PBMCs. This sequence was found in a woman aged 45-60 years with multiple sclerosis. CDR3 DNA: TGCGCCCCTGTGGCGGGGTCAGAAGATACGCAGTATTTT. This codes for CAPVAGSEDTQYF.